This is a list of T cell receptor beta chains from one sample in a study of beta chain features in type 1 diabetes. Using immunoSEQ multiplex PCR, the repertoire was profiled, and TCRdb retains in-frame clones only, with some absent. The data hold approximately 160,000 clones, with 10% observed a single time. What was sequenced was central memory CD4+ T cells from blood. Receptor source: a man aged 30 to 45 with type 1 diabetes. The CDR3 runs from the conserved cysteine through the conserved F or W. The order of the fields is V gene, clone size, J gene, D gene, CDR3 protein, CDR3 DNA. A D gene is named only where the DNA matches it firmly. Rows give clone size only sometimes, using once, few, many, or a class for an expanded clone.

TRBV12-5	-	TRBJ2-1	TRBD2	CASGLAGLADEQFF	TGTGCTAGTGGGCTAGCGGGACTGGCGGATGAGCAGTTCTTC
TRBV18	-	TRBJ2-1	TRBD1	CASSPPAGQGARWIF	TGTGCCAGCTCACCACCGGCGGGACAGGGGGCGAGATGGATCTTC
TRBV29-1	-	TRBJ2-1	TRBD1	CSVRGWAGGYNEQFF	TGCAGCGTCCGAGGGTGGGCAGGGGGCTACAATGAGCAGTTCTTC
TRBV2	few	TRBJ2-4	-	CASILEGGLANIQYF	TGTGCCAGCATACTCGAGGGGGGGTTGGCAAACATTCAGTACTTC
TRBV27	few	TRBJ2-1	-	CASSLFGEASYNEQFF	TGTGCCAGCAGTTTATTTGGGGAGGCCTCCTACAATGAGCAGTTCTTC
TRBV2	few	TRBJ2-7	-	CASSDTYEQYF	TGTGCCAGCAGTGACACCTACGAGCAGTACTTC
TRBV14	-	TRBJ2-2	-	CASSPHQVAGELFF	TGTGCCAGCAGCCCCCACCAGGTAGCCGGGGAGCTGTTTTTT
TRBV18	few	TRBJ2-1	TRBD1	CASFPGQGIYNEQFF	TGTGCCAGCTTCCCGGGACAGGGGATCTACAATGAGCAGTTCTTC
TRBV5-1	-	TRBJ2-5	TRBD2	CASSLGTGRETQYF	TGCGCCAGCAGCCTAGGGACCGGGAGGGAGACCCAGTACTTC
TRBV28	few	TRBJ2-7	TRBD1	CASSLTGRTYEQYF	TGTGCCAGCAGTTTGACAGGGCGGACCTACGAGCAGTACTTC
TRBV5-6	few	TRBJ2-3	TRBD2	CASSWGTSGTDTQYF	TGTGCCAGCAGCTGGGGGACTAGCGGCACAGATACGCAGTATTTT
TRBV4-2	few	TRBJ1-2	-	CASSQGGAPVGYGYTF	TGTGCCAGCAGCCAGGGAGGGGCCCCCGTGGGCTATGGCTACACCTTC
TRBV18	-	TRBJ1-1	-	CATSRETEAFF	TGTGCCACCTCGAGAGAAACTGAAGCTTTCTTT
TRBV18	few	TRBJ2-3	TRBD2	CASSPGGTTDTQYF	TGTGCCAGCTCACCCGGGGGGACGACAGATACGCAGTATTTT
TRBV5-1	few	TRBJ2-5	-	CASSLGDTLQETQYF	TGCGCCAGCAGCTTGGGTGACACTCTCCAAGAGACCCAGTACTTC
TRBV14	few	TRBJ2-1	TRBD1	CASSPNRDSYQFF	TGTGCCAGCAGCCCCAACCGGGACAGTTATCAATTCTTC
TRBV5-1	few	TRBJ2-7	-	CASSLALSGRYEQYF	TGCGCCAGCAGCTTGGCCTTGTCGGGTCGGTACGAGCAGTACTTC
TRBV18	-	TRBJ1-2	-	CASSPRQGSGSEYGYTF	TGTGCCAGCTCACCACGCCAGGGGTCAGGGAGTGAGTATGGCTACACCTTC
TRBV10-2	-	TRBJ2-7	-	CASTPEAPYEQYF	TGCGCCAGCACTCCGGAGGCGCCCTACGAGCAGTACTTC
TRBV28	-	TRBJ1-1	-	CASRSSMNTEAFF	TGTGCCAGCAGAAGCTCCATGAACACTGAAGCTTTCTTT
TRBV27	medium-sized	TRBJ2-6	TRBD1	CASSAFGTGSNNVLTF	TGTGCCAGCAGTGCATTCGGGACAGGGAGCAACAACGTCCTGACTTTC
TRBV7-9	-	TRBJ2-4	TRBD2	CASSPGLAGENIQYF	TGTGCCAGCAGCCCGGGACTAGCGGGAGAAAACATTCAGTACTTC
TRBV6-1	-	TRBJ2-3	-	CASSEQGGTDTQYF	TGTGCCAGCAGTGAACAGGGTGGGACAGATACGCAGTATTTT
TRBV7-2	-	TRBJ1-2	-	CASSLEGFGYTF	TGTGCCAGCAGTTTGGAGGGTTTTGGCTACACCTTC
TRBV28	few	TRBJ2-5	-	CASGRSQETQYF	TGTGCCAGCGGAAGGAGCCAAGAGACCCAGTACTTC
TRBV4-3	-	TRBJ2-1	TRBD2	CASSGTGGEQFF	TGCGCCAGCAGCGGGACGGGAGGTGAGCAGTTCTTC
TRBV14	-	TRBJ1-4	-	CASSQAGARREKLFF	TGTGCCAGCAGCCAAGCAGGGGCCAGGAGGGAAAAACTGTTTTTT
TRBV5-1	few	TRBJ2-5	-	CASSLSGRIQETQYF	TGCGCCAGCAGCTTGAGTGGGAGGATCCAAGAGACCCAGTACTTC
TRBV11-2	-	TRBJ1-4	TRBD1	CASSLGQHDEKLFF	TGTGCCAGCAGCCTGGGACAGCATGATGAAAAACTGTTTTTT
TRBV4-3	few	TRBJ1-2	-	CASSQANIRTARGYTF	TGCGCCAGCAGCCAAGCTAATATCCGGACAGCGCGTGGCTACACCTTC
TRBV27	few	TRBJ2-7	-	CASANQREQYF	TGTGCCAGCGCTAACCAGCGAGAGCAGTACTTC
TRBV27	few	TRBJ1-5	-	CATSPAGFPGQPQHF	TGTGCCACCTCACCTGCCGGATTTCCAGGGCAGCCCCAGCATTTT
TRBV7-9	few	TRBJ1-4	TRBD1	CASSWGDRDDEKLFF	TGTGCCAGCAGCTGGGGGGACAGGGACGATGAAAAACTGTTTTTT
TRBV28	few	TRBJ1-2	TRBD1	CASRSTGQVYGYTF	TGTGCCAGCAGAAGTACGGGACAGGTCTATGGCTACACCTTC
TRBV7-7	-	TRBJ2-5	TRBD2	CASSPSGSEETQYF	TGTGCCAGCAGCCCAAGCGGGAGCGAAGAGACCCAGTACTTC
TRBV9	-	TRBJ2-6	TRBD2	CASSSRWAGGPSPGANVLTF	TGTGCCAGCAGCTCCAGGTGGGCGGGAGGGCCTTCCCCTGGGGCCAACGTCCTGACTTTC
TRBV7-9	-	TRBJ1-5	-	CASSLGNRAPQHF	TGTGCCAGCAGTCTAGGAAACAGGGCGCCCCAGCATTTT